The entry below describes one TCR beta chain. The antigen remains undetermined. Trimming cost V 3 bases and J 0 bases, with 13 bases left between them. There are 15 residues in the CDR3. Germline V CDR1 and CDR2: SGHTS, YDEGEE. Healthy bone marrow donors supplied every sample. The sample is drawn from a study of cytomegalovirus exposure and HLA in healthy donors. Findings and limits, study-wide: The classifier was said to identify cytomegalovirus status with high specificity and sensitivity. Excluded were some V segments that proved indistinguishable, including TRBV6-2 and TRBV6-3. An analysis done earlier found most TCR beta V segments productive about 87% or about 30% of the time.

The PCR had 60 Vbeta and 13 Jbeta primers. TCRdb's table, derived via immunoSEQ multiplex PCR, lists solely in-frame clones and lacks some. The sample carries some 150,000 clones, more than 80% recorded once. The material sequenced was PBMCs. This chain connects TRBV5-8 to TRBJ2-7; the D is unclear. The sequence came from a woman aged 40 to 55 in good health and CMV-seropositive. The CDR3 region is CASSSRSASSYEQYF. In nucleotides, the CDR3 is TGTGCCAGCAGCTCCCGCTCCGCTAGCTCCTACGAGCAGTACTTC. Full variable domain (outside the CDR3, taken from reference TRBV5-8 and TRBJ2-7): EAGVTQSPTHLIKTRGQQATLRCSPISGHTSVYWYQQALGLGLQFLLWYDEGEERNRGNFPPRFSGRQFPNYSSELNVNALELEDSALYLCASSSRSASSYEQYFGPGTRLTVT.